The 25 T cell receptor beta chains given below trace back to one sample, sequenced in a study of cytomegalovirus exposure and HLA in healthy donors. The PCR had 60 Vbeta and 13 Jbeta primers. Repertoires were generated with immunoSEQ multiplex PCR, while TCRdb's copy carries only in-frame clones and drops some. The table records around 32,000 clones, 44% of them present only once. Sequencing was done on a sample of PBMCs. The source is a woman in her forties or fifties in good health and CMV-seronegative.

This clone has only a few counts. This sequence joins TRBV5-1 and TRBJ2-2; 9 bases are a match to TRBD1. CDR1 SGHRS and CDR2 YFSETQ come from the germline V gene. The CDR3 covers 16 residues. The J segment lost 5 bases and the V segment lost 4 bases, leaving 9 bases of the junction unmatched. The DNA of the CDR3 is TGCGCCAGCAGCCCAGGGACAGGGCGTCCGACCGGGGAGCTGTTTTTT. Translating it yields CASSPGTGRPTGELFF.

This clone was seen just once. As the CDR3 is not closed by the conserved phenylalanine or tryptophan, this likely results from a read error. CDR3 nucleotides: TGCGCCAGCAGCTTCGGACAGGGTTCCTACGAGCAGTACCTC. This encodes CASSFGQGSYEQYL. The V gene is TRBV5-1, the J gene TRBJ2-7, with 8 positions matching TRBD1. The germline V gene encodes CDR1 SGHRS and CDR2 YFSETQ. The CDR3 is 14 residues long. Unmatched junction bases numbered 2, after V lost 2 bases and J lost 1 base.

The chain joins TRBV6-5 to TRBJ2-3; D remains unclear. Trimming stripped 7 bases from V and 6 bases from J, with 8 bases between. This CDR3 has 11 amino acids. CDR1 and CDR2 (germline): MNHEY, SVGAGI. CDR3 in amino acids: CASTPVDTQYF. The CDR3 bases are TGTGCCAGCACCCCCGTGGATACGCAGTATTTT.

This clone showed up just a few times. This chain joins TRBV5-8 and TRBJ1-2; 7 positions match TRBD1. The CDR3 has 13 amino acids. J lost 7 bases, V lost 2 bases, and 5 bases had no gene match. The V gene's germline CDR1 is SGHTS and CDR2 YDEGEE. CDR3 coding DNA: TGTGCCAGCAGCTTCGGACAGGAGGGTGGCTACACCTTC. As protein: CASSFGQEGGYTF.

V gene TRBV5-4 combines with J gene TRBJ2-4; the match to TRBD2 covers 11 bases. Trimming at V came to 4 bases and at J to 3 bases, leaving 6 bases not matched to a gene. Per germline, CDR1 SGHNT and CDR2 YYREEE (reference sequence). The CDR3 runs 16 residues. In DNA form, the CDR3 reads TGTGCCAGCAGCGTTAGCGGGAGGGCCGACAAAAACATTCAGTACTTC. It yields the protein CASSVSGRADKNIQYF. Supplemented by reference TRBV5-4 and TRBJ2-4, the full variable domain reads ETGVTQSPTHLIKTRGQQVTLRCSSQSGHNTVSWYQQALGQGPQFIFQYYREEENGRGNFPPRFSGLQFPNYSSELNVNALELDDSALYLCASSVSGRADKNIQYFGAGTRLSVL.

V and J are TRBV5-4 and TRBJ2-7, with TRBD2 identical over 7 bases. CDR1 and CDR2 (germline): SGHNT, YYREEE (reference sequence). Germline trimming cut 5 bases from V and 3 bases from J; bases unmatched to any gene: 8. The CDR3 sequence is 14 residues long. CDR3: CASRPSSGNYEQYF. CDR3 DNA sequence: TGTGCCAGCAGGCCCTCTAGCGGAAACTACGAGCAGTACTTC.

The V gene is TRBV5-6, the J gene TRBJ1-4, with 7 bases lining up with TRBD1. This CDR3 region has 19 residues. Germline CDR1 reads SGHDT; CDR2 reads YYEEEE. Unmatched junction bases numbered 22, after V lost 4 bases and J lost 7 bases. Here the CDR3 DNA reads TGTGCCAGCAGCGCCGCCCGAGACAGGGTAGTTAGCGCGTTTGAAAAACTGTTTTTT. This sequence encodes CASSAARDRVVSAFEKLFF.

This chain connects TRBV19 to TRBJ2-5; 10 bases match TRBD2. Losses at the gene ends were 6 bases for V and 2 bases for J; bases not matched to a gene: 6. The CDR3 covers 15 residues. Germline V CDR1 and CDR2: LNHDA, SQIVND (reference sequence). The CDR3 DNA reads TGTGCCAGTAGAAGTGCTAGCGGGAGTCAAGAGACCCAGTACTTC. It specifies CASRSASGSQETQYF.

The chain is built from TRBV19 and TRBJ2-3, with 7 bases that match TRBD1. The CDR3 spans 14 residues. The germline gives CDR1 LNHDA, CDR2 SQIVND (reference sequence). The ends lost 7 bases at V and 2 bases at J; junction bases unmatched: 6. The chain's CDR3 is CASIRDRATDTQYF. CDR3 sequence (DNA): TGTGCCAGTATCCGGGACAGAGCCACAGATACGCAGTATTTT.

This clone was found a few times. V gene TRBV5-1 combines with J gene TRBJ2-1; 8 bases fit TRBD2. From germline, CDR1 is SGHRS and CDR2 YFSETQ. V trimming: 2 bases; J trimming: 8 bases; junction bases outside the gene matches: 3. The CDR3 contains 13 residues. For the CDR3, the DNA is TGCGCCAGCAGCTTAAGGACTAGCTATGAGCAGTTCTTC. Amino acids: CASSLRTSYEQFF.

This clone was seen only a few times. The V gene is TRBV9, the J gene TRBJ1-6; no firm D call. Per the germline V gene, CDR1 is SGDLS and CDR2 is YYNGEE. The V gene lost 3 bases and the J gene lost 0 bases, with 4 bases spanning the gap. The CDR3 covers 14 residues. The CDR3 bases are TGTGCCAGCAGCGGGAGCTCCTATAATTCACCCCTCCACTTT. This gives the protein CASSGSSYNSPLHF.

The DNA for the CDR3 is TGCGCCAGCAGCTTAACAGATCCTCGTAGCGGGAGGTCCAATGAGCAGTTCTTC. It specifies CASSLTDPRSGRSNEQFF. V is TRBV5-1 and J is TRBJ2-1; the match to TRBD2 covers 10 bases. Germline-derived CDR1 and CDR2 are SGHRS and YFSETQ. The trim removed 2 bases at V and 6 bases at J, leaving 14 bases unmatched. The CDR3 spans 18 residues. The full variable domain, its missing parts supplied by reference TRBV5-1 and TRBJ2-1, is KAGVTQTPRYLIKTRGQQVTLSCSPISGHRSVSWYQQTPGQGLQFLFEYFSETQRNKGNFPGRFSGRQFSNSRSEMNVSTLELGDSALYLCASSLTDPRSGRSNEQFFGPGTRLTVL.

This chain links TRBV15 with TRBJ1-5; D is possibly TRBD1 (6 bases). CDR1 is LNHNV and CDR2 is YYDKDF in the germline V gene (reference sequence). There are 16 residues in the CDR3. V was pared by 3 bases and J by 2 bases, with 14 bases between. DNA for the CDR3: TGTGCCACCAGCAGCTACAGGGATGCGGGCAATCAGCCCCAGCATTTT. Translated, it gives CATSSYRDAGNQPQHF.

This clone was observed a handful of times. The chain has TRBV5-1 and TRBJ2-5; no reliable D call. The CDR3 runs to 16 residues. CDR1 is SGHRS, CDR2 YFSETQ, per germline. The V end was cut by 0 bases, the J end by 2 bases, with 14 bases between. CDR3 nucleotide sequence: TGCGCCAGCAGCTTGGGGGCGCAGGCAAATCAAGAGACCCAGTACTTC. Residues: CASSLGAQANQETQYF. Complete variable domain (other parts from reference TRBV5-1 and TRBJ2-5): KAGVTQTPRYLIKTRGQQVTLSCSPISGHRSVSWYQQTPGQGLQFLFEYFSETQRNKGNFPGRFSGRQFSNSRSEMNVSTLELGDSALYLCASSLGAQANQETQYFGPGTRLLVL.

V usage is TRBV2 and J usage is TRBJ2-1; 9 positions agree with TRBD1. The CDR3 sequence is 15 residues long. Trimming at V came to 9 bases and at J to 0 bases, leaving 6 bases not matched to a gene. The germline V gene encodes CDR1 SNHLY and CDR2 FYNNEI. The CDR3 bases are TGTGCCAGGGGACGGGGACAGGGCTCCTACAATGAGCAGTTCTTC. It yields the protein CARGRGQGSYNEQFF.

V and J are TRBV19 and TRBJ2-2, with 15 bases lining up with TRBD2. The CDR3 has 19 residues. Trimming took 3 bases from V and 7 from J; bases not matched to a gene: 12. Per germline, CDR1 LNHDA and CDR2 SQIVND (reference sequence). In DNA form, the CDR3 reads TGTGCCAGTAGTATGGGTACCGGGACTAGCGGGAGGTTGGTCGGGGAGCTGTTTTTT. Translating gives CASSMGTGTSGRLVGELFF.

The V and J genes are TRBV4-1 and TRBJ2-7, with a tentative D call TRBD1 (6 bases). V lost 0 bases and J lost 1, with 16 bases in between. Germline V gene data show CDR1 as MGHRA and CDR2 as YSYEKL. This CDR3 is built from 17 residues. The CDR3 region is CASSQDVRGTQSYEQYF. The CDR3 coding sequence is TGCGCCAGCAGCCAAGATGTAAGGGGGACACAATCCTACGAGCAGTACTTC.

CDR3 in amino acids: CASRTSGPYEQYF. In DNA, the CDR3 is TGTGCCAGCAGGACTAGCGGACCCTACGAGCAGTACTTC. The gene calls are TRBV6-5 and TRBJ2-5; TRBD2 matches 9 bases. The J call may not be correct, given that the DNA end is closer to TRBJ2-7. Germline CDR1 reads MNHEY; CDR2 reads SVGAGI. This CDR3 is built from 13 residues.

This clone is deemed medium-sized. The chain recombines TRBV5-4 with TRBJ1-2, with 9 bases matching TRBD1. Losses at the gene ends were 0 bases for V and 6 bases for J; bases not matched to a gene: 9. The CDR3 is 16 amino acids. CDR1 is SGHNT and CDR2 is YYREEE in the germline V gene (reference sequence). The CDR3 coding sequence is TGTGCCAGCAGCTTGGTGATTACAGGGGGCGGTAATGGCTACACCTTC. It is translated as CASSLVITGGGNGYTF.

This clone appeared a few times. The J gene is TRBJ2-3, the V gene TRBV11-2, with 11 bases fitting TRBD2. CDR3 length: 18 residues. CDR1 and CDR2 from the germline V gene are SGHAT and FQNNGV. Losses at the gene ends were 6 bases for V and 6 bases for J; bases not matched to a gene: 17. CDR3 DNA sequence: TGTGCCAGCAGAGCAACGCTTTCGGGACTAGCGGTGCAGGATACGCAGTATTTT. It translates to CASRATLSGLAVQDTQYF.

V is TRBV7-6 and J is TRBJ2-1, with TRBD2 matching 7 bases. V was pared by 5 bases and J by 7 bases, with 11 bases of the junction left unmatched. Germline CDR1 and CDR2: SGHVS and FNYEAQ. This CDR3 contains 15 residues. CDR3 protein: CASSRGVTSKNEQFF. CDR3 nucleotides: TGTGCCAGCAGCCGCGGCGTGACTAGCAAGAATGAGCAGTTCTTC.

The rearrangement links TRBV10-3 to TRBJ2-2; the match to TRBD1 covers 7 bases. Germline assignment: CDR1 ENHRY and CDR2 SYGVKD. V trimming: 6 bases; J trimming: 3 bases; junction bases outside the gene matches: 10. The CDR3 contains 16 residues. The CDR3 protein is CAISLKGGWDTGELFF. DNA for the CDR3: TGTGCCATCAGCCTTAAAGGGGGCTGGGACACCGGGGAGCTGTTTTTT.

There are a few counts of this clone. The V call is TRBV5-1, the J call TRBJ2-7; D perhaps matches TRBD1 (6 bases). V gave up 0 bases and J gave up 3 bases, with 13 bases separating them. Germline V gene sequence: CDR1 SGHRS, CDR2 YFSETQ. The CDR3 loop spans 15 amino acids. As DNA, the CDR3 is TGCGCCAGCAGCTTGGCCCCAGGGGAGTACTACGAGCAGTACTTC. Its translation: CASSLAPGEYYEQYF.

The chain has TRBV13 and TRBJ2-1; 14 bases match TRBD2. The CDR3 contains 18 residues. CDR1 and CDR2 from the germline V gene are PRHDT and FYEKMQ (reference sequence). Trimming at V came to 4 bases and at J to 6 bases, leaving 11 bases not matched to a gene. The CDR3 spells CASSSLGLAGVWGNEQFF. The CDR3 region has the DNA TGTGCCAGCAGCTCGCTGGGACTAGCGGGAGTATGGGGCAATGAGCAGTTCTTC.

V gene TRBV27 combines with J gene TRBJ1-1, with TRBD1 matching 8 bases. The CDR3 runs to 13 residues. Per germline, CDR1 MNHEY and CDR2 SMNVEV (reference sequence). V lost 9 bases, J lost 4 bases, and 7 bases stayed unmatched. In DNA form, the CDR3 reads TGTGCCAGTGCCGGGACAGGAGGCACTGAAGCTTTCTTT. This sequence encodes CASAGTGGTEAFF.